Listed below are T cell receptor beta chains from one sample, sequenced in a study of T cell responses to AZD1222 COVID-19 vaccine. The table came from immunoSEQ multiplex PCR; TCRdb's copy has only in-frame clones and leaves some out. The top ten clones hold about 2.4% of a sample with about 93,000 clones, roughly nine tenths of them seen once. The source material was peripheral blood, sampled 28 days after the second AZD1222 dose. These TCRs come from an adult who received the AZD1222 COVID-19 vaccine. CDR3s leave out the opening cysteine and the closing phenylalanine or tryptophan. Clone sizes are given selectively: once, few, many, or a class where the clone is expanded.

TRBV30	once	TRBJ1-5	AWSPAGNQPQH
TRBV25-1	NA	TRBJ2-7	ASTRGTTDYEQY
TRBV2	NA	TRBJ1-2	ASSVPGQGNYGYT
TRBV7-9	once	TRBJ1-6	ASRLDHNSPLH
TRBV7-9	NA	TRBJ1-6	ASSPTGYNSPLH
TRBV7-9	NA	TRBJ2-7	ASSLPGGEYEQY
TRBV15	NA	TRBJ1-2	ATSSPDRVNYGYT
TRBV10-2	NA	TRBJ2-7	ASKSRDYTYEQY
TRBV23-1	NA	TRBJ2-7	ASSQSRGDRPGPYEQY
TRBV5-6	NA	TRBJ2-2	ASSLYGGRTGELF